Here is one T cell receptor beta chain with its context. Using its own MiXCR run on the 5' RACE reads, TCRdb lists one record per CDR3 protein. The sample records around 320,000 distinct CDR3 sequences, 8.7% being singletons. The sample belongs to a study of T cells after yellow fever vaccination. V was cut by 2 bases and J by 5 bases, with 10 bases left in between. Germline assignment: CDR1 MDHEN and CDR2 SYDVKM. The CDR3 consists of 13 residues. The specimen was CD4+ T cells sorted from PBMCs, collected 5 days after the yellow fever booster vaccination. The chain joins TRBV28 to TRBJ2-7, with D perhaps assigned TRBD1 or TRBD2 (5 bases each). This TCR was sampled from a man younger than 30 who received the YFV17D yellow fever vaccine. CDR3 coding DNA: TGTGCCAGCAGTTTACCAGGGACCCACGAGCAGTACTTC. It specifies CASSLPGTHEQYF.